This is a list of T cell receptor beta chains from one sample in a study of tissue T cells after allogeneic stem cell transplantation. Produced via immunoSEQ multiplex PCR; TCRdb's table is partial and in-frame only. The data contain 200 to 250 clones, around 62% of them singletons. The material was heart tissue, obtained at autopsy. The receptors were sampled from a female patient aged 35 to 69 with steroid-refractory graft-versus-host disease after an allogeneic stem cell transplant. The graft donor may have contributed some T cells. The CDR3 runs from the conserved cysteine through the conserved F or W. D genes are given only for firm matches. Only some rows state a clone size, as once, few, many or a class for expanded clones.

V	size	J	D	CDR3	DNA
TRBV6-5	-	TRBJ2-5	-	CASSYSAGETQYF	TGTGCCAGCAGTTACTCGGCGGGAGAGACCCAGTACTTC
TRBV6-5	-	TRBJ1-1	-	CASSYSGRTEAFF	TGTGCCAGCAGTTACAGCGGGAGGACTGAAGCTTTCTTT
TRBV5-4	-	TRBJ1-2	TRBD1	CASSLATGAGYTF	TGTGCCAGCAGCTTGGCTACAGGGGCTGGCTACACCTTC
TRBV10-3	-	TRBJ2-7	TRBD2	CASGLADEQYF	TGTGCCTCGGGACTAGCAGACGAGCAGTACTTC
TRBV11-3	-	TRBJ2-5	TRBD1	CASSTRQGHETQYF	TGTGCCAGCAGCACCAGACAGGGGCACGAGACCCAGTACTTC
TRBV6-5	-	TRBJ2-2	TRBD1	CASRQGNTGELFF	TGTGCCAGCCGACAGGGGAACACCGGGGAGCTGTTTTTT
TRBV7-2	-	TRBJ2-1	TRBD2	CASSLNGLAGGPGEQFF	TGTGCCAGCAGCTTAAACGGACTAGCGGGGGGGCCGGGAGAGCAGTTCTTC
TRBV19	-	TRBJ2-1	TRBD2	CASSAGLAFDEQFF	TGTGCCAGTAGTGCGGGACTAGCGTTCGATGAGCAGTTCTTC
TRBV5-1	once	TRBJ2-5	-	CASSSPTGAGETQYF	TGCGCCAGCAGCTCCCCGACAGGTGCGGGGGAGACCCAGTACTTC
TRBV6-5	-	TRBJ1-2	TRBD1	CASSSRTGYGYTF	TGTGCCAGCAGTTCTAGGACAGGCTATGGCTACACCTTC
TRBV14	-	TRBJ1-5	-	CASSQDATGNNQPQHF	TGTGCCAGCAGCCAAGATGCAACAGGGAACAATCAGCCCCAGCATTTT